The rows below give T cell receptor beta chains drawn from one sample of a study of blood T cells in healthy people across ages. TCRdb independently ran MiXCR on the 5' RACE reads; one entry per CDR3 protein. Among some 1.1 million distinct CDR3 sequences listed, more than 30% were seen once. The source material was blood. The receptors originated from a man aged 18 to 29 in good health. Both conserved end residues are part of each CDR3. Fields, in order: clone size, V gene, D gene, J gene, CDR3 protein, CDR3 DNA. D genes are given only for firm matches. Expanded clones are given a class, and other clones once, few, many or no size at all.

many	TRBV12-3/TRBV12-4	-	TRBJ2-1	CASSSQSGMNNEQFF	TGTGCCAGCAGTAGCCAGTCGGGGATGAACAATGAGCAGTTCTTC
-	TRBV12-3/TRBV12-4	-	TRBJ1-6	CASSLLGGNSPLHF	TGTGCCAGCAGTTTACTGGGAGGCAATTCACCCCTCCACTTT
-	TRBV29-1	-	TRBJ2-7	CSVGPASSYEQYF	TGCAGCGTTGGGCCGGCTAGCTCCTACGAGCAGTACTTC
-	TRBV4-3	-	TRBJ1-6	CASNPGIGNSPLHF	TGCGCCAGCAATCCGGGTATCGGGAATTCACCCCTCCACTTT
-	TRBV27	-	TRBJ2-1	CASSKDSGYPWNEQFF	TGTGCCAGCAGTAAAGACAGTGGGTATCCTTGGAATGAGCAGTTCTTC
-	TRBV2	-	TRBJ1-2	CTSREQGSQYGYTF	TGTACCAGCAGGGAACAGGGATCCCAGTATGGCTACACCTTC
-	TRBV7-9	TRBD1	TRBJ2-7	CASSFSRGQGAEQYF	TGTGCCAGCAGCTTCTCCCGGGGACAGGGTGCCGAGCAGTACTTC
few	TRBV12-3/TRBV12-4	-	TRBJ1-6	CASSFNEAASPLHF	TGTGCCAGCAGTTTTAATGAAGCGGCTTCACCCCTCCACTTT
-	TRBV7-9	TRBD1	TRBJ1-1	CASSSGGQGEAFF	TGTGCCAGCAGCTCAGGAGGACAGGGCGAAGCTTTCTTT
-	TRBV5-1	-	TRBJ1-1	CASSLDGRPGTEAFF	TGCGCCAGCAGCTTGGACGGACGACCGGGCACTGAAGCTTTCTTT
few	TRBV5-8	-	TRBJ1-5	CASSPTGLRQPQHF	TGTGCCAGCAGCCCTACAGGGTTAAGGCAGCCCCAGCATTTT
-	TRBV21-1	-	TRBJ1-1	CTSSKEEDREDPTEAFF	TGTACCAGCAGCAAAGAGGAGGACAGGGAGGACCCCACTGAAGCTTTCTTT
few	TRBV14	TRBD2	TRBJ2-1	CASSQDKRGGRDEQFF	TGTGCCAGCAGCCAAGACAAGCGGGGGGGCCGCGATGAGCAGTTCTTC
few	TRBV9	-	TRBJ2-2	CASSVALGVVGELFF	TGTGCCAGCAGCGTAGCTCTGGGGGTAGTCGGGGAGCTGTTTTTT
-	TRBV6-6	TRBD1	TRBJ1-1	CASSLGQGAFRDTEAFF	TGTGCCAGCAGTTTGGGACAGGGGGCATTCAGGGACACTGAAGCTTTCTTT
few	TRBV27	-	TRBJ2-1	CASSRNREMDEQFF	TGTGCCAGCAGTCGCAACAGGGAAATGGATGAGCAGTTCTTC
few	TRBV3-1	-	TRBJ2-1	CASSQELGVGGSFYNEQFF	TGTGCCAGCAGCCAAGAGTTGGGGGTCGGGGGTAGTTTCTACAATGAGCAGTTCTTC
few	TRBV29-1	-	TRBJ1-2	CSARKIDNFQANYGYTF	TGCAGCGCCCGCAAGATAGACAACTTCCAGGCTAACTATGGCTACACCTTC
few	TRBV4-1	-	TRBJ1-1	CASSSLEGTDTEAFF	TGCGCCAGCAGCTCATTGGAGGGGACGGACACTGAAGCTTTCTTT
-	TRBV2	-	TRBJ2-7	CASTRTEVGEQYF	TGTGCCAGCACCCGGACAGAAGTGGGCGAGCAGTACTTC
few	TRBV2	TRBD1	TRBJ2-1	CASSEGTGIDNEQFF	TGTGCCAGCAGTGAAGGGACAGGGATCGACAATGAGCAGTTCTTC
-	TRBV6-2/TRBV6-3	TRBD1	TRBJ1-5	CASSYPGQEQPQHF	TGTGCCAGCAGTTACCCGGGACAGGAACAGCCCCAGCATTTT
many	TRBV2	-	TRBJ2-3	CASSEETSRTSTDTQYF	TGTGCCAGCAGTGAAGAAACTAGTCGTACTAGCACAGATACGCAGTATTTT
-	TRBV13	-	TRBJ1-1	CAGSLSGEGNTEAFF	TGTGCCGGCAGCTTAAGTGGGGAGGGTAACACTGAAGCTTTCTTT
-	TRBV7-8	-	TRBJ2-6	CASSLIRETSGANVLTF	TGTGCCAGCAGCTTAATCAGGGAGACCTCTGGGGCCAACGTCCTGACTTTC
few	TRBV6-5	-	TRBJ2-7	CASSYARLSEQYF	TGTGCCAGCAGTTACGCCAGGCTTTCCGAGCAGTACTTC
-	TRBV2	-	TRBJ2-3	CASTLDTQYF	TGTGCCAGCACATTGGATACGCAGTATTTT
-	TRBV20-1	TRBD1	TRBJ2-2	CSAKDRSNTGELFF	TGCAGTGCAAAGGACAGGTCGAACACCGGGGAGCTGTTTTTT
many	TRBV6-1	-	TRBJ2-5	CASSEYRSTTQETQYF	TGTGCCAGCAGTGAATACCGGTCGACTACCCAAGAGACCCAGTACTTC
-	TRBV12-3/TRBV12-4	TRBD2	TRBJ2-3	CASSPGTSDTQYF	TGTGCCAGCAGTCCCGGGACTAGTGATACGCAGTATTTT
-	TRBV4-2	-	TRBJ2-7	CASSLELASAYEQYF	TGTGCCAGCAGCCTTGAGCTGGCGTCCGCCTACGAGCAGTACTTC
few	TRBV20-1	-	TRBJ2-3	CSARDRPKVIDTQYF	TGCAGTGCTAGAGATCGACCTAAAGTCATCGATACGCAGTATTTT
few	TRBV20-1	TRBD1	TRBJ1-4	CSARDLSGGGYEKLFF	TGCAGTGCTAGAGATCTCTCAGGGGGCGGGTATGAAAAACTGTTTTTT
many	TRBV28	-	TRBJ1-5	CASSRTPNQPQHF	TGTGCCAGCAGTAGGACGCCGAATCAGCCCCAGCATTTT
-	TRBV7-9	-	TRBJ2-1	CASSLGRDLNNEQFF	TGTGCCAGCAGCTTAGGCCGGGACTTGAACAATGAGCAGTTCTTC
many	TRBV10-3	TRBD2	TRBJ2-3	CAIKAGGSTDTQYF	TGTGCCATCAAAGCGGGGGGGAGCACAGATACGCAGTATTTT
few	TRBV25-1	-	TRBJ1-1	CASSEGPEAFF	TGTGCCAGCAGTGAGGGCCCTGAAGCTTTCTTT
-	TRBV4-3	TRBD1	TRBJ1-4	CASSQGAGTGHNEKLFF	TGCGCCAGCAGCCAAGGGGCCGGGACAGGGCATAATGAAAAACTGTTTTTT
-	TRBV7-2	TRBD2	TRBJ2-1	CASSVPGLTDNEQFF	TGTGCCAGCAGCGTCCCGGGACTAACTGACAATGAGCAGTTCTTC
few	TRBV11-2	TRBD1	TRBJ1-2	CASSQGRWDREYGYTF	TGTGCCAGCAGTCAAGGCCGGTGGGACAGGGAGTATGGCTACACCTTC
-	TRBV25-1	-	TRBJ2-3	CASRGGIYTDTQYF	TGTGCCAGCAGAGGCGGAATTTACACAGATACGCAGTATTTT
-	TRBV20-1	-	TRBJ1-1	CSARDAKMNTEAFF	TGCAGTGCTAGGGACGCAAAAATGAACACTGAAGCTTTCTTT